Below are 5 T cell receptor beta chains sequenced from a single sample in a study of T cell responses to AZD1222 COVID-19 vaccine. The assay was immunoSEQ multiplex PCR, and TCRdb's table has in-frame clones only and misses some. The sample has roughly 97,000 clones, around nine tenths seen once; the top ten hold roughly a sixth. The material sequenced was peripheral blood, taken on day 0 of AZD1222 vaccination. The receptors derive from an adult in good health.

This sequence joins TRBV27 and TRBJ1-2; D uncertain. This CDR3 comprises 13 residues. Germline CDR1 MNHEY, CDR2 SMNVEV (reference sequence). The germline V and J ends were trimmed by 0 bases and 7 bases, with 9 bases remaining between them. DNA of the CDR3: TGTGCCAGCAGTTTATCGGTGCTAGGTGGCTACACCTTC. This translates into CASSLSVLGGYTF.

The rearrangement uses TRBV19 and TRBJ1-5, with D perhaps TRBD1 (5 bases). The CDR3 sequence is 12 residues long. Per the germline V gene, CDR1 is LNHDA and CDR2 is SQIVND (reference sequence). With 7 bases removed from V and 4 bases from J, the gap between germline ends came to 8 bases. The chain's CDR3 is CASKDRNQPQHF. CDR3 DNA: TGTGCCAGTAAAGACAGAAATCAGCCCCAGCATTTT. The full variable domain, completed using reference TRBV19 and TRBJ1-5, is DGGITQSPKYLFRKEGQNVTLSCEQNLNHDAMYWYRQDPGQGLRLIYYSQIVNDFQKGDIAEGYSVSREKKESFPLTVTSAQKNPTAFYLCASKDRNQPQHFGDGTRLSIL.

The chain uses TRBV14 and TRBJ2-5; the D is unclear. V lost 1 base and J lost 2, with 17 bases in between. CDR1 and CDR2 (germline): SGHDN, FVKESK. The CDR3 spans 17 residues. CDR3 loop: CASSQGVWELDQETQYF. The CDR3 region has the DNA TGTGCCAGCAGCCAAGGAGTGTGGGAATTAGATCAAGAGACCCAGTACTTC.

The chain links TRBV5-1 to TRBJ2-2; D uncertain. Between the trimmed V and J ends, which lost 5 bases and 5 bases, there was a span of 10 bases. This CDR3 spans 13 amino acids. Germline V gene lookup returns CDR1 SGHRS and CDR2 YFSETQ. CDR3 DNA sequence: TGCGCCAGCAGTAATGGATGGACCGGGGAGCTGTTTTTT. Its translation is CASSNGWTGELFF.

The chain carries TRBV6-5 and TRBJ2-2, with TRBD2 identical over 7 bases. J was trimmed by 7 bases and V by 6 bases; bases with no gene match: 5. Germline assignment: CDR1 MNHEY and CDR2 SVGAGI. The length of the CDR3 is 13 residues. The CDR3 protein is CASRPGRGGELFF. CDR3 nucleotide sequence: TGTGCCAGCAGGCCAGGGAGGGGCGGGGAGCTGTTTTTT.